One and the same sample provided the 10 T cell receptor beta chains below, sequenced in a study of radiotherapy plus CTLA-4 blockade in lung cancer (dated by TCRdb to 2016 to 2018). Library creation used the immunoSEQ multiplex PCR assay. Here the immuneACCESS table is served through TCRdb, limited to in-frame sequences with V and J called. Missing clones are a known gap in these copies; in checked studies unresolved V genes cover under half, and the rest lacks a known reason. Across this sample there are about 80,000 clones, with 70% to 85% seen only once. 0.79% of the sample belongs to the ten largest clones. This sample comprised peripheral blood, obtained from a patient treated with radiotherapy plus ipilimumab. The receptors were gathered from a human donor with non-small cell lung cancer who had stable disease on radiotherapy plus ipilimumab.

The J gene is TRBJ2-3, the V gene TRBV6-6; tentatively, D is TRBD1 (6 bases). Trimming took off 5 bases at V and 2 bases at J, with 14 bases between the two ends. The CDR3 is made up of 15 amino acids. Germline CDR1 reads MNHNY; CDR2 reads SVGAGI (reference sequence). The CDR3 DNA is TGTGCCAGCAGTGCAGGGGCGTCCGACACAGATACGCAGTATTTT. Translation: CASSAGASDTDTQYF.

This clone has just a few counts. The chain uses TRBV9 and TRBJ1-1; perhaps TRBD1 as D (6 bases). CDR3 size: 14 residues. With 0 bases removed from V and 8 bases from J, the gap between germline ends came to 14 bases. The germline V gene encodes CDR1 SGDLS and CDR2 YYNGEE. The DNA for the CDR3 is TGTGCCAGCAGCGTAGGGAGAGTAGGGGGGGAAGCTTTCTTT. Translating it yields CASSVGRVGGEAFF.

Points on this clone: Other DNA sequences from this sample encode an identical CDR3 as well. The genes are TRBV7-9 and TRBJ2-7, with 9 bases aligning to TRBD1. V shed 3 bases, J shed 12 bases, and the junction held 3 bases outside the gene matches. Germline CDR1 reads SEHNR; CDR2 reads FQNEAQ (reference sequence). The CDR3 totals 11 residues. CDR3 sequence reads: CASSLGQGLYF. CDR3 DNA sequence: TGTGCCAGCAGCTTGGGACAGGGACTGTACTTC.

This chain links TRBV18 with TRBJ1-1; perhaps TRBD1 as D (6 bases). CDR1 KGHSH and CDR2 LQKENI come from the germline V gene. With 6 bases removed from V and 3 bases from J, the gap between germline ends came to 11 bases. This CDR3 spans 13 amino acids. As DNA, the CDR3 is TGTGCCAGCTCCGGGGGCCTTCACACTGAAGCTTTCTTT. This codes for CASSGGLHTEAFF. Full variable domain (missing parts from reference TRBV18 and TRBJ1-1): NAGVMQNPRHLVRRRGQEARLRCSPMKGHSHVYWYRQLPEEGLKFMVYLQKENIIDESGMPKERFSAEFPKEGPSILRIQQVVRGDSAAYFCASSGGLHTEAFFGQGTRLTVV.

The chain carries TRBV7-9 and TRBJ2-5; 8 bases are shared with TRBD2. The DNA end lines up better with TRBJ2-7; the J call may be wrong. Germline V gives CDR1 SEHNR, CDR2 FQNEAQ (reference sequence). The CDR3 is 14 residues long. The CDR3 sequence: CASRPGGRGYEQYF. The CDR3 nucleotides are TGTGCCAGCCGTCCGGGAGGGAGGGGGTACGAGCAGTACTTC.

The rearrangement links TRBV19 to TRBJ1-1; 9 nucleotides agree with TRBD1. Trimming removed 10 bases from V and 4 bases from J; junction bases left unmatched: 4. Germline V gene sequence: CDR1 LNHDA, CDR2 SQIVND (reference sequence). This CDR3 contains 12 residues. CDR3 sequence (DNA): TGTGCCACATACAGGGGGCGCACTGAAGCTTTCTTT. Protein product: CATYRGRTEAFF.

The V call is TRBV7-3, the J call TRBJ1-2; a weak D match, TRBD1 (5 bases). This CDR3 region has 14 residues. Trimming cost V 4 bases and J 2 bases, with 11 bases left between them. The germline V gene encodes CDR1 SGHTA and CDR2 FQGTGA. CDR3 in amino acids: CASSSRAGNYGYTF. The CDR3 coding sequence is TGTGCCAGCAGCTCGAGGGCAGGGAACTATGGCTACACCTTC.

The rearrangement joins TRBV7-3 to TRBJ2-1, with 10 bases identical to TRBD1. The CDR3 sequence is 15 residues long. Germline CDR1 SGHTA, CDR2 FQGTGA. The V and J ends lost 0 bases and 6 bases, in that order; junction bases with no gene match: 2. Here the CDR3 reads CASSLTGTGVNEQFF. The DNA of the CDR3 is TGTGCCAGCAGCTTAACGGGGACAGGGGTCAATGAGCAGTTCTTC. Based on the CDR3 plus reference TRBV7-3 and TRBJ2-1, the full variable domain is GAGVSQTPSNKVTEKGKYVELRCDPISGHTALYWYRQSLGQGPEFLIYFQGTGAADDSGLPNDRFFAVRPEGSVSTLKIQRTERGDSAVYLCASSLTGTGVNEQFFGPGTRLTVL.

This clone has more than one count but fewer than ten. DNA for the CDR3: TGTGCCAGCAGTGGATGGGAAGATACGCAGTATTTT. The encoded protein is CASSGWEDTQYF. This chain links TRBV28 with TRBJ2-3; D unresolved. The V end was cut by 5 bases, the J end by 5 bases, with 8 bases between. CDR1 MDHEN and CDR2 SYDVKM come from the germline V gene. The CDR3 runs 12 residues.

This chain connects TRBV7-2 to TRBJ2-1; a weak D match, TRBD1 (7 bases). Germline V gene lookup returns CDR1 SGHTA and CDR2 FQGNSA. The CDR3 consists of 15 residues. Trimming cost V 0 bases and J 8 bases, with 14 bases left between them. CDR3 region: CASSLAAGGFYEQFF. CDR3 in DNA: TGTGCCAGCAGCTTAGCGGCAGGGGGGTTCTATGAGCAGTTCTTC.